This TCR beta chain was recorded in a study of PD-1 blockade in classical Hodgkin lymphoma. For this clone: Its antigen is still unknown.

Findings and limits, study-wide: Newly diagnosed patients were reported to exhibit reduced baseline TCR diversity relative to healthy donors. Some patients started nivolumab under 1 year after ASCT, and they were excluded. Diversity similar to that of newly diagnosed patients was seen at baseline in complete responders.

Trimming removed 3 bases at V and 4 bases at J, with 10 bases between. The germline V gene encodes CDR1 MGHRA and CDR2 YSYEKL. This CDR3 region has 14 residues. Some clones are missing from TCRdb's copy, which holds only in-frame ones; the method was immunoSEQ multiplex PCR. The table lists around 13,000 clones, just under 80% of them singletons, with roughly a quarter in the top ten. All patients relapsed after autologous stem cell transplantation, and brentuximab vedotin exposure varied. Responses achieved at best were complete response, partial response or progressive disease. This clonotype originated in a human donor with classical Hodgkin lymphoma. This specimen was peripheral blood mononuclear cells (PBMCs), taken before the second cycle of nivolumab. This chain connects TRBV4-1 to TRBJ2-1; D is perhaps TRBD1 (5 bases). The chain's CDR3 is CASSHRTLYNEQFF. CDR3 DNA sequence: TGCGCCAGCAGCCACCGGACACTTTACAATGAGCAGTTCTTC.